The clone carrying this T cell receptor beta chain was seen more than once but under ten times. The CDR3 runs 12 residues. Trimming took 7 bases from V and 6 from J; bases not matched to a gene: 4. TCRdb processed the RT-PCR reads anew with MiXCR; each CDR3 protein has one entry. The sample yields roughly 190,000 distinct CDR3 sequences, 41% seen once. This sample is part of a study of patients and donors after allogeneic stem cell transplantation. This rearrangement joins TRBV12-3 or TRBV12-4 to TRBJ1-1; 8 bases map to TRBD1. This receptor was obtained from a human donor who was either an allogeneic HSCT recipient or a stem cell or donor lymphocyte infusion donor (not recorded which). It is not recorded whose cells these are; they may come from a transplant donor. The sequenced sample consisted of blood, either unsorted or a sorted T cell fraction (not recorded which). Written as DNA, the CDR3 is TGTGCCAGCACCGTGACAGGGGCTGAAGCTTTCTTT. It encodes CASTVTGAEAFF.